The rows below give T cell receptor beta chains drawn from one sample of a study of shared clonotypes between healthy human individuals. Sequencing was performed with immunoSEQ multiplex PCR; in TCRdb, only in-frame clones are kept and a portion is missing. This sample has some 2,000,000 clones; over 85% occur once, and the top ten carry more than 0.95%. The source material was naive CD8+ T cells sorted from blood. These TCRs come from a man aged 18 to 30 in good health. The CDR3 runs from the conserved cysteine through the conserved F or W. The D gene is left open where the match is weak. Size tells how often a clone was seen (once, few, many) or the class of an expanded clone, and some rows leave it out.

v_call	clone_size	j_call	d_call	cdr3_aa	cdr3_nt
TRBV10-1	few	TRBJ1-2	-	CVPNRVRGYTF	TGCGTCCCTAACAGGGTTAGGGGCTACACCTTC
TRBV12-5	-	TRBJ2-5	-	CASGSPLIGRETQYF	TGTGCTAGTGGTTCGCCTCTTATTGGTCGGGAGACCCAGTACTTC
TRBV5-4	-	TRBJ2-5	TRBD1	CASSFKGTGQETQYF	TGTGCCAGCAGCTTTAAAGGGACAGGGCAAGAGACCCAGTACTTC
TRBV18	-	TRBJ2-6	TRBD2	CASSPESGRAAGANVLTF	TGTGCCAGCTCACCAGAGAGCGGGAGGGCCGCTGGGGCCAACGTCCTGACTTTC
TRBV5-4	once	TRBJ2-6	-	CASSLQVIFSGANVLTF	TGTGCCAGCAGCTTACAGGTTATTTTCTCTGGGGCCAACGTCCTGACTTTC
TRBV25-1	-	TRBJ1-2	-	CASSSSPLGGHYGYTF	TGTGCCAGCAGTTCCTCCCCCCTGGGGGGGCACTATGGCTACACCTTC
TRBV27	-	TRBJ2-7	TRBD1	CASSPISPVGQGGEQYF	TGTGCCAGCAGTCCGATTTCCCCGGTCGGACAGGGTGGAGAGCAGTACTTC
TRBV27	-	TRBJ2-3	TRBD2	CASSLSGGALGDTQYF	TGTGCCAGCAGTTTGAGCGGGGGGGCCCTGGGAGATACGCAGTATTTT
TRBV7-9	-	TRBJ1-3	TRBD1	CASSAGTGQGDTIYF	TGTGCCAGCAGCGCGGGAACCGGACAGGGAGACACCATATATTTT
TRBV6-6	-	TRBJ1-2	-	CASSYYVGSGYTF	TGTGCCAGCAGTTACTACGTCGGCTCTGGCTACACCTTC